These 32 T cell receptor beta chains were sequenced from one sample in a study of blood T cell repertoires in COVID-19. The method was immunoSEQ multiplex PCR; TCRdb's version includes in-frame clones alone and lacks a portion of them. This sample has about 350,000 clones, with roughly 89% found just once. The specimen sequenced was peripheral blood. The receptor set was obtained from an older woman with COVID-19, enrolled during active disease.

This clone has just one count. CDR3 residues: CASGRGAGYTF. Written as DNA, the CDR3 is TGTGCCAGCGGCCGTGGGGCTGGCTACACCTTC. The rearrangement uses TRBV7-9 and TRBJ1-2; D is possibly TRBD1 (5 bases). V was cut by 8 bases and J by 7 bases, with 11 bases left in between. The CDR3 consists of 11 residues. Germline lookup yields CDR1 SEHNR and CDR2 FQNEAQ (reference sequence). Filled out from reference TRBV7-9 and TRBJ1-2, the complete variable domain reads DTGVSQNPRHKITKRGQNVTFRCDPISEHNRLYWYRQTLGQGPEFLTYFQNEAQLEKSRLLSDRFSAERPKGSFSTLEIQRTEQGDSAMYLCASGRGAGYTFGSGTRLTVV.

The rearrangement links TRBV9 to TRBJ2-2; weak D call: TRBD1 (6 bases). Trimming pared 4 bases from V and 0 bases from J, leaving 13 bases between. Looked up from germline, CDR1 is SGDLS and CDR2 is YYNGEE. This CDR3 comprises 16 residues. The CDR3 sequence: CASSITDRANTGELFF. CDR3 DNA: TGTGCCAGCAGCATTACGGACAGAGCGAACACCGGGGAGCTGTTTTTT.

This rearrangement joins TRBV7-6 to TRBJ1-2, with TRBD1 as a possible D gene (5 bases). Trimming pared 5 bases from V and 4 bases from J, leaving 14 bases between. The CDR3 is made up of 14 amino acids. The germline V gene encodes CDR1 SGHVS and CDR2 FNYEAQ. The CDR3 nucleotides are TGTGCCAGCAGCCCAGGGCGTGGCGGCTATGGCTACACCTTC. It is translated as CASSPGRGGYGYTF.

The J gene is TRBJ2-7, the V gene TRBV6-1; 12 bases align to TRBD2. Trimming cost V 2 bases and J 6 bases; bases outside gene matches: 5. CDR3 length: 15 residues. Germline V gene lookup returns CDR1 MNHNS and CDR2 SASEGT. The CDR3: CASSEWTSGVSEQYF. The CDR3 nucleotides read TGTGCCAGCAGTGAATGGACTAGCGGGGTATCCGAGCAGTACTTC.

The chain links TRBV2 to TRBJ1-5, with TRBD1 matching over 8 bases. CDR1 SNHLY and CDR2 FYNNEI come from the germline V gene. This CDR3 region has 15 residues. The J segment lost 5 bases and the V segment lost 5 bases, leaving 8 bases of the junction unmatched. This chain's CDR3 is CASSPTQTGDQPQHF. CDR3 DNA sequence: TGTGCCAGCAGTCCGACCCAGACAGGGGATCAGCCCCAGCATTTT. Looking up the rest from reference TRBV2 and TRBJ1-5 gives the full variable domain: EPEVTQTPSHQVTQMGQEVILRCVPISNHLYFYWYRQILGQKVEFLVSFYNNEISEKSEIFDDQFSVERPDGSNFTLKIRSTKLEDSAMYFCASSPTQTGDQPQHFGDGTRLSIL.

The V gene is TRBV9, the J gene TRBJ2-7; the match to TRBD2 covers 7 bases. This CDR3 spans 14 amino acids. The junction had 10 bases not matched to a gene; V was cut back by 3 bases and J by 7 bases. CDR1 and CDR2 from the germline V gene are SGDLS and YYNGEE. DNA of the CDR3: TGTGCCAGCAGCGCCGGACACCTCGGGGGGGAGCAGTACTTC. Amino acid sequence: CASSAGHLGGEQYF.

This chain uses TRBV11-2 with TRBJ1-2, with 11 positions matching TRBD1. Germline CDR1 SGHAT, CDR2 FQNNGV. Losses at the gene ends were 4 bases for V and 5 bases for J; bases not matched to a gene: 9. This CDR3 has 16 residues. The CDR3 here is CASSSGDRGFLYGYTF. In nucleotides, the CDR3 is TGTGCCAGCAGCTCAGGGGACAGGGGGTTTTTATATGGCTACACCTTC.

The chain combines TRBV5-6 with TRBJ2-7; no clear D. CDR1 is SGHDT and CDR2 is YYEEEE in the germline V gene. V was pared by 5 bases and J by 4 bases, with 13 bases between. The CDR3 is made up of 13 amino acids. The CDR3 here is CASRDITAYEQYF. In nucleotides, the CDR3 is TGTGCCAGCAGAGATATTACAGCATACGAGCAGTACTTC.

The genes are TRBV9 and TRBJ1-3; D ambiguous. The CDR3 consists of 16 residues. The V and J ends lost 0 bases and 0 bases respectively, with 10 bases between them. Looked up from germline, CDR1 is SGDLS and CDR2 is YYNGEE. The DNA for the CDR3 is TGTGCCAGCAGCGTAGCGGGATCCGGCTCTGGAAACACCATATATTTT. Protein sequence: CASSVAGSGSGNTIYF.

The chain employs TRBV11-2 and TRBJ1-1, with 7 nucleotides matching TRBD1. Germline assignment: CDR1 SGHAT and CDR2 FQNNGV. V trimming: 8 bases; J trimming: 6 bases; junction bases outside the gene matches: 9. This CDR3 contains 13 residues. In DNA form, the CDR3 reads TGTGCCAGCCGAACAGGGGAAACCTCTGAAGCTTTCTTT. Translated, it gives CASRTGETSEAFF.

CDR3 in DNA: TGTGCCAGCTCACCACAGGCGACAGGGGGCAATCAGCCCCAGCATTTT. Encoded protein: CASSPQATGGNQPQHF. The V gene is TRBV18, the J gene TRBJ1-5, with 8 bases lining up with TRBD1. The germline gives CDR1 KGHSH, CDR2 LQKENI. There are 16 residues in the CDR3. V lost 1 base and J lost 2; bases outside the gene matches: 4.

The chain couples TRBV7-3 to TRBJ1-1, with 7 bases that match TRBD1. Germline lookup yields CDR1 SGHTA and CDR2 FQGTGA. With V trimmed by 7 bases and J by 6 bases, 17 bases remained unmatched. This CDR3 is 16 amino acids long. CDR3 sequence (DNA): TGTGCCAGCATGAATCTCCCGGGACAGAAGGTCCCTGAAGCTTTCTTT. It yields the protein CASMNLPGQKVPEAFF.

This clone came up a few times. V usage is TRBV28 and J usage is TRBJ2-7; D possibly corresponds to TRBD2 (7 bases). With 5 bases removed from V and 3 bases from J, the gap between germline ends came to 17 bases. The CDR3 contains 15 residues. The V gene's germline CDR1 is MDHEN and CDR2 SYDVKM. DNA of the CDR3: TGTGCCAGCAGTACGCCGGAGCGGGACATCTACGAGCAGTACTTC. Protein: CASSTPERDIYEQYF.

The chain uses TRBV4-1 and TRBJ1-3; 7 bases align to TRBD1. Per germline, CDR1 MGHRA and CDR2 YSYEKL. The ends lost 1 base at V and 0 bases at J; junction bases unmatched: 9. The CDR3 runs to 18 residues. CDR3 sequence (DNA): TGCGCCAGCAGCCAAGGCCGAAACCGGGACAGCTCTGGAAACACCATATATTTT. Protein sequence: CASSQGRNRDSSGNTIYF.

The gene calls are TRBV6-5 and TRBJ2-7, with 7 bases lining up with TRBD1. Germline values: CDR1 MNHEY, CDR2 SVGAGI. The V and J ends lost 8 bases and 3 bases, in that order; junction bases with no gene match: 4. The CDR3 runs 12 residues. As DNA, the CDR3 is TGTGCCAGCCAGACAGGGTTCTACGAGCAGTACTTC. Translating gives CASQTGFYEQYF.

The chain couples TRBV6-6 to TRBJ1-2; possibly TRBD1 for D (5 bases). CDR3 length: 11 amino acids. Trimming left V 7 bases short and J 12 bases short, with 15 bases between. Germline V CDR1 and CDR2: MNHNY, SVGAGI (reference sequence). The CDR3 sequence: CASTLGGMNTF. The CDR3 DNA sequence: TGTGCCAGCACCCTGGGGGGGATGAACACCTTC.

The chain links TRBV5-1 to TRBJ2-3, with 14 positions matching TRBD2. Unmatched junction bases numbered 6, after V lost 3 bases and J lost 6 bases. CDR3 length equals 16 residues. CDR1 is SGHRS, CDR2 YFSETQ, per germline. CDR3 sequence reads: CASSWGLAGDRDTQYF. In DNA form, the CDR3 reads TGCGCCAGCAGCTGGGGACTAGCGGGGGACCGGGATACGCAGTATTTT. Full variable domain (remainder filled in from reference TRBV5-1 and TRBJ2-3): KAGVTQTPRYLIKTRGQQVTLSCSPISGHRSVSWYQQTPGQGLQFLFEYFSETQRNKGNFPGRFSGRQFSNSRSEMNVSTLELGDSALYLCASSWGLAGDRDTQYFGPGTRLTVL.

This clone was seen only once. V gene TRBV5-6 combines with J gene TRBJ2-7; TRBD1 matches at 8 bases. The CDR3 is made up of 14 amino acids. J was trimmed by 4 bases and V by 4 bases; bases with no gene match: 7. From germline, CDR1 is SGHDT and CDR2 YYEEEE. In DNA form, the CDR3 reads TGTGCCAGCAGCGCGGACAGGGAGAGGTACGAGCAGTACTTC. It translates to CASSADRERYEQYF.

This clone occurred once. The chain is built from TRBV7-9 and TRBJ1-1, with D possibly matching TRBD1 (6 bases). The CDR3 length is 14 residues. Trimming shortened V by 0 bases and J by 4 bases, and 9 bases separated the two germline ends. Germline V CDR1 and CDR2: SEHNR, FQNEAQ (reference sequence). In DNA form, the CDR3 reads TGTGCCAGCAGCTTAGCAGGGGGTGGCACTGAAGCTTTCTTT. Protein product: CASSLAGGGTEAFF. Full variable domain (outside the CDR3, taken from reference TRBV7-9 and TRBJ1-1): DTGVSQNPRHKITKRGQNVTFRCDPISEHNRLYWYRQTLGQGPEFLTYFQNEAQLEKSRLLSDRFSAERPKGSFSTLEIQRTEQGDSAMYLCASSLAGGGTEAFFGQGTRLTVV.

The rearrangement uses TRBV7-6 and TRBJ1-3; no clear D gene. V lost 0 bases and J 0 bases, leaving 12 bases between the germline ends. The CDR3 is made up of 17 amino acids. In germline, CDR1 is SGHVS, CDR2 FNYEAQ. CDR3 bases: TGTGCCAGCAGCTTAGCGCGGGCAGGCCACTCTGGAAACACCATATATTTT. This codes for CASSLARAGHSGNTIYF.

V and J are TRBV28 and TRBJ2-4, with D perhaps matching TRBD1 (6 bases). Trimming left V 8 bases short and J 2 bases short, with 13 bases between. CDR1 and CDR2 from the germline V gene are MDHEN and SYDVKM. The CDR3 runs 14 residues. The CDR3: CASEEGGTKNIQYF. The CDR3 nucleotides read TGTGCCAGCGAAGAAGGGGGAACCAAAAACATTCAGTACTTC.

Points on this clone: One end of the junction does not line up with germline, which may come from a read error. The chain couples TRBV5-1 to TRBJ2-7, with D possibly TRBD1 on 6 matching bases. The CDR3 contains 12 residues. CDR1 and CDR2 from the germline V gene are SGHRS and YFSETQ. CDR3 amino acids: CASSEQGYKQYF. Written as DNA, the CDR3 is TGCGCCAGCAGCGAACAGGGCTACAAGCAGTACTTC. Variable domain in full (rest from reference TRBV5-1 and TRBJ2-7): KAGVTQTPRYLIKTRGQQVTLSCSPISGHRSVSWYQQTPGQGLQFLFEYFSETQRNKGNFPGRFSGRQFSNSRSEMNVSTLELGDSALYLCASSEQGYKQYFGPGTRLTVT.

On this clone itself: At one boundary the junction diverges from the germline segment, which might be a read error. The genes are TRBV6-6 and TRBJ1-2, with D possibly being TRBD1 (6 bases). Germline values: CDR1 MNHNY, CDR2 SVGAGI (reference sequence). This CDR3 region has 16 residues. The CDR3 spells CAGLRGDGSTTMAPFF. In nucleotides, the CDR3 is TGTGCCGGTCTCAGGGGAGATGGGAGCACGACTATGGCTCCCTTTTTC.

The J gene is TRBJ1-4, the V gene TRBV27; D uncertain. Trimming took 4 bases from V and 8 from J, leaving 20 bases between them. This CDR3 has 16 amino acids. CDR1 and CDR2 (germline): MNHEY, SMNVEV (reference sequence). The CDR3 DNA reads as TGTGCCAGCAGTTCCATACGCCCCCAGGTATCCGAAAAACTGTTTTTT. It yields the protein CASSSIRPQVSEKLFF.

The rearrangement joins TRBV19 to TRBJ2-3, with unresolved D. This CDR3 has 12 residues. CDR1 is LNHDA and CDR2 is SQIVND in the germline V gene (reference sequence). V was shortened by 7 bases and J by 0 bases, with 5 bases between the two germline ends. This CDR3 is CASTTSTDTQYF. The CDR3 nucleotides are TGTGCCAGTACGACTAGCACAGATACGCAGTATTTT. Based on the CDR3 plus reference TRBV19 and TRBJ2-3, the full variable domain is DGGITQSPKYLFRKEGQNVTLSCEQNLNHDAMYWYRQDPGQGLRLIYYSQIVNDFQKGDIAEGYSVSREKKESFPLTVTSAQKNPTAFYLCASTTSTDTQYFGPGTRLTVL.

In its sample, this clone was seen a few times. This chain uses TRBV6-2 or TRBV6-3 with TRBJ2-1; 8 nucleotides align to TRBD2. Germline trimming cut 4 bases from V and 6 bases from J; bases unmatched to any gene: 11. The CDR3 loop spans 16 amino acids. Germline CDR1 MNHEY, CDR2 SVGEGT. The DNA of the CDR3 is TGTGCCAGCAGTTCTCGTTCAGCGGGGGCCTTCAATGAGCAGTTCTTC. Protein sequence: CASSSRSAGAFNEQFF.

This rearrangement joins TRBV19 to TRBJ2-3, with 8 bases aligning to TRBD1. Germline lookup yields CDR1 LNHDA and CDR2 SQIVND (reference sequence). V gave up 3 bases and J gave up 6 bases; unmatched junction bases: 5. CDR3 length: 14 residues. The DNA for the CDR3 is TGTGCCAGTAGTATGGGACAGGTGTTGGATACGCAGTATTTT. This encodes CASSMGQVLDTQYF.

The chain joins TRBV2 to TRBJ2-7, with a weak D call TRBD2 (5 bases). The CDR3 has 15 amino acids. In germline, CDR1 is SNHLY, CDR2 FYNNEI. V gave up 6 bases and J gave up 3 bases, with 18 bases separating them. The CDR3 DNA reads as TGTGCCAGCAGACTAGAACAAAGAATCCTCTACGAGCAGTACTTC. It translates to CASRLEQRILYEQYF.

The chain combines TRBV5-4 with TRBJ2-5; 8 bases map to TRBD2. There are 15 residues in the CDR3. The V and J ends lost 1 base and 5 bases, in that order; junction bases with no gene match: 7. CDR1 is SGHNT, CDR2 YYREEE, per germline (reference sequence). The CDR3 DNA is TGTGCCAGCAGCTTGACTAGCCGGGGGGGGGAGACCCAGTACTTC. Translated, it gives CASSLTSRGGETQYF.

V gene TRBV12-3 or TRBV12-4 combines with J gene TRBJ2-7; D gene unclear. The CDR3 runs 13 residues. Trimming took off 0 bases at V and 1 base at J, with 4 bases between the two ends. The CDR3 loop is CASSLAESYEQYF. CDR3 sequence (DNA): TGTGCCAGCAGTTTAGCAGAGTCCTACGAGCAGTACTTC.

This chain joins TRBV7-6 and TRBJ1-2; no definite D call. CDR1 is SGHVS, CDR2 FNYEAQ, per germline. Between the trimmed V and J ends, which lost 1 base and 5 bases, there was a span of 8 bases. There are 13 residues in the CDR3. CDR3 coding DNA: TGTGCCAGCAGCTTAGACGGGGTGTATGGCTACACCTTC. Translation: CASSLDGVYGYTF. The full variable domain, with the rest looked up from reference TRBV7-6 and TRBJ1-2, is GAGVSQSPRYKVTKRGQDVALRCDPISGHVSLYWYRQALGQGPEFLTYFNYEAQQDKSGLPNDRFSAERPEGSISTLTIQRTEQRDSAMYRCASSLDGVYGYTFGSGTRLTVV.

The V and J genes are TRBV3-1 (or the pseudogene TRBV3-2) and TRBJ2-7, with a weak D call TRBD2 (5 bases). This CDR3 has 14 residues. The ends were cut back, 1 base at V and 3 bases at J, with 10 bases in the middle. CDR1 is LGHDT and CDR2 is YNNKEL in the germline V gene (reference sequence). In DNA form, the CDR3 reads TGTGCCAGCAGCCAAGCGGGGTCCGGCTACGAGCAGTACTTC. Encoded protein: CASSQAGSGYEQYF.